This entry lists 3 T cell receptor beta chains sequenced from one sample in a study of T cells expressing NK-cell markers. After re-calling the 5' RACE reads, TCRdb lists one entry per CDR3 protein, DNA absent. Its table lists about 460,000 distinct CDR3 sequences. Input material: blood T cells: a sorted CD56 or NKG2C T cell subset, CD4+ or CD8+ T cells, or bulk PBMC T cells (not recorded which). These receptors came from a woman between 50 and 59 years old in good health.

The chain carries TRBV24-1 and TRBJ2-1; TCRdb lists TRBD1, though no DNA is available to test this call. CDR1 is KGHDR and CDR2 is SFDVKD in the germline V gene. There are 16 residues in the CDR3. CDR3 region: CATSDLPRTDYNEQFF.

CDR3 loop: CASSEDRSSYNEQFF. The V call is TRBV6-5, the J call TRBJ2-1. The CDR3 totals 15 residues. Germline V lookup: CDR1 MNHEY, CDR2 SVGAGI.

The genes are TRBV12-5 and TRBJ2-5; TCRdb's D call, TRBD1, is unchecked because there is no DNA. The CDR3 is 17 amino acids. CDR1 is LGHNT, CDR2 FRNRAP, per germline. The CDR3 is CASGLIPRQGVGETQYF.